This T cell receptor (beta chain) is drawn from a study of blood T cell repertoires in COVID-19. The data were produced by immunoSEQ multiplex PCR, yet TCRdb's version contains in-frame clones alone and is incomplete. Altogether approximately 300,000 clones are present, 85% to 90% being singletons, with the ten largest covering about 5%. CDR3 size: 14 residues. Germline CDR1 is MNHEY and CDR2 is SVGAGI. V gave up 2 bases and J gave up 7 bases; unmatched junction bases: 3. The receptor's source is a man aged 35 to 55 with acute or convalescent COVID-19. The J gene is TRBJ2-3, the V gene TRBV6-5; 10 bases fit TRBD2. Source material: peripheral blood. The CDR3 nucleotides are TGTGCCAGCAGTTACAGCGGGGGGGCTAATACGCAGTATTTT. Translating gives CASSYSGGANTQYF.